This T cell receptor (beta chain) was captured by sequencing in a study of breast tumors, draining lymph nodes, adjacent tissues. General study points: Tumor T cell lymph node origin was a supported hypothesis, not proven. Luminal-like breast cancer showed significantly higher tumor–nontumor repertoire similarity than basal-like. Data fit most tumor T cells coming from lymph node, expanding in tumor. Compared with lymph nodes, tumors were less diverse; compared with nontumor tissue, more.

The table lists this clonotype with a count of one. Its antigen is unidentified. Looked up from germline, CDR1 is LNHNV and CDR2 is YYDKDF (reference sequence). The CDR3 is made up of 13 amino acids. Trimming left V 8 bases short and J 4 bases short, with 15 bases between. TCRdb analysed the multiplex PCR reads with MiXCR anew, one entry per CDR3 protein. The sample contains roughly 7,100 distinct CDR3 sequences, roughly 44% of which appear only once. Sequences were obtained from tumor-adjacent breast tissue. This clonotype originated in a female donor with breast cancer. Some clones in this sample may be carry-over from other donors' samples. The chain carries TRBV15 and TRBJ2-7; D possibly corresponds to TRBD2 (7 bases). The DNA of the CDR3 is TGTGCCACCTCGACCGGGGGGACATACGAGCAGTACTTC. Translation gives CATSTGGTYEQYF.